Listed below are T cell receptor beta chains from one sample, sequenced in a study of untreated major depressive disorder. Some clones are missing from TCRdb's copy, which holds only in-frame ones; the method was immunoSEQ multiplex PCR. This sample has about 20,000 clones, with 80% to 90% found just once. Sequencing was carried out using CD4+ T cells from PBMCs. The receptors originated from a woman younger than 45 in good health. CDR3s include the opening cysteine and the closing phenylalanine or tryptophan. The D gene is left open where the match is weak. Clone sizes are given selectively: once, few, many, or a class where the clone is expanded.

TRBJ2-7,TRBV6-1,-,TRBD1,TGTGCCAGCAACCGAAACAGGGGGCAGTACTACGAGCAGTACTTC,CASNRNRGQYYEQYF
TRBJ2-7,TRBV6-1,-,TRBD1,TGTGCCAGCAGTGGCCGGGACAGGGACTACGAGCAGTACTTC,CASSGRDRDYEQYF
TRBJ2-5,TRBV14,-,-,TGTGCCAGCAGCCTTTGGGGACAAGAGACCCAGTACTTC,CASSLWGQETQYF
TRBJ2-7,TRBV29-1,once,-,TGCAGCGTAGAACAGGGAATCGACGAGCAGTACTTC,CSVEQGIDEQYF
TRBJ2-7,TRBV5-1,-,-,TGCGCCAGCAGCTTGGCCGATGGGGAATACGAGCAGTACTTC,CASSLADGEYEQYF
TRBJ2-7,TRBV10-3,-,-,TGTGCCATCAGTGCACAGGGATCGTACGAGCAGTACTTC,CAISAQGSYEQYF
TRBJ2-7,TRBV18,few,TRBD1,TGTGCCAGCTCACTGACGGGTGGGGACAGTTACGAGCAGTACTTC,CASSLTGGDSYEQYF
TRBJ2-7,TRBV28,-,TRBD2,TGTGCCAGCAGCCAACACAGCGGGGGGCCCCCCTACGAGCAGTACTTC,CASSQHSGGPPYEQYF
TRBJ2-7,TRBV7-2,-,TRBD1,TGTGCCAGCAGCGACAGGGGACTTACCTACGAGCAGTACTTC,CASSDRGLTYEQYF
TRBJ1-1,TRBV21-1,-,-,TGTGCCAGCAGCACCAGGACAGGGGAAGCTTTCTTT,CASSTRTGEAFF
TRBJ2-5,TRBV28,-,-,TGTGCCACCACATCGCCGCCGGGGCGACCCCGTGAGACCCAGTACTTC,CATTSPPGRPRETQYF
TRBJ1-2,TRBV4-1,-,-,TGCGCCAGCAGCCAAATTTTCCAACCTACTGAGTATGGCTACACCTTC,CASSQIFQPTEYGYTF
TRBJ2-7,TRBV5-1,-,-,TGCGCCAGCAGCTTGAACGCGGGCAGCTCCTACGAGCAGTACTTC,CASSLNAGSSYEQYF
TRBJ2-7,TRBV11-3,-,-,TGTGCCAGCCGGCTCACCCGCCGGGGGGAGCAGTACTTC,CASRLTRRGEQYF
TRBJ2-2,TRBV29-1,-,-,TGCAGCGTTGTAAGGGCTGGAGCCGGGGAGCTGTTTTTT,CSVVRAGAGELFF
TRBJ2-7,TRBV30,-,-,TGTGCCTGGAGTCAAGGGAACTCCTACGAGCAGTACTTC,CAWSQGNSYEQYF
TRBJ1-5,TRBV6-1,-,-,TGTGCCAGCAGTCAGACAGGTTTTCAGCCCCAGCATTTT,CASSQTGFQPQHF
TRBJ1-2,TRBV11-3,-,-,TGTGCCAGCAGCTTAGATCAAAGCGGTAACTATGGCTACACCTTC,CASSLDQSGNYGYTF
TRBJ2-5,TRBV6-6,-,-,TGTGCCAGCTCCCCCGGCGAGACCCAGTACTTC,CASSPGETQYF
TRBJ1-1,TRBV11-3,-,-,TGTGCCAGCAGCTTAAACGGCCAGGGGAACACTGAAGCTTTCTTT,CASSLNGQGNTEAFF
TRBJ1-2,TRBV6-1,-,-,TGTGCCAGCAGCGAAAAGGGGTCGGGTGGCTACACCTTC,CASSEKGSGGYTF
TRBJ2-1,TRBV29-1,-,-,TGCAGCGTCTCATTCCAGGGACCATACAATGAGCAGTTCTTC,CSVSFQGPYNEQFF
TRBJ2-5,TRBV7-9,-,-,TGTGCCAGCAGCTTAAGCGGGGAGACCCAGTACTTC,CASSLSGETQYF
TRBJ2-1,TRBV5-1,-,-,TGCGCCAGCAGCTTAAGTTCCGGAATTTACAATGAGCAGTTCTTC,CASSLSSGIYNEQFF
TRBJ1-1,TRBV5-1,once,TRBD1,TGCGCCAGCAGCAGGGACAGACTAGACACTGAAGCTTTCTTT,CASSRDRLDTEAFF
TRBJ1-1,TRBV5-1,-,TRBD1,TGCGCCAGCAGCTCGGGCAGGGGGTCGGGGATTACTGAAGCTTTCTTT,CASSSGRGSGITEAFF